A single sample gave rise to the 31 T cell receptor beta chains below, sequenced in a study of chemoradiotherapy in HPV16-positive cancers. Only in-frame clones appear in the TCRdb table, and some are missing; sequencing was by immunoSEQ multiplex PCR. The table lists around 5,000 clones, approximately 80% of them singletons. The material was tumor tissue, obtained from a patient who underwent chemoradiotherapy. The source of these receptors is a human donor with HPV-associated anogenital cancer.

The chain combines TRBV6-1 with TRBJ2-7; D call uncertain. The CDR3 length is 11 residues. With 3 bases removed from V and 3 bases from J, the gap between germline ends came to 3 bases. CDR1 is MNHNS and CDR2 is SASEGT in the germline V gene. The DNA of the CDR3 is TGTGCCAGCAGTGACGACTACGAGCAGTACTTC. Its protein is CASSDDYEQYF.

The CDR3 sequence is CASSYAGGNEQFF. The DNA for the CDR3 is TGTGCCAGCAGTTACGCAGGGGGAAATGAGCAGTTCTTC. The genes are TRBV6-5 and TRBJ2-1; 7 bases line up with TRBD1. The CDR3 has 13 amino acids. Looked up from germline, CDR1 is MNHEY and CDR2 is SVGAGI. Germline trimming cut 2 bases from V and 7 bases from J; bases unmatched to any gene: 2.

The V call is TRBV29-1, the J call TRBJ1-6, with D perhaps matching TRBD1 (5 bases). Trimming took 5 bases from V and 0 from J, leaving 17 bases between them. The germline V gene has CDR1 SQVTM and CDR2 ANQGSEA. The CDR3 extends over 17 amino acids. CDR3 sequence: CSVYTGTGSSYNSPLHF. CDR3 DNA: TGCAGCGTTTATACCGGGACCGGAAGCTCCTATAATTCACCCCTCCACTTT.

DNA of the CDR3: TGCAGCGTCGGATCTGGGATTCAGTCCTACGAGCAGTACTTC. Its protein product is CSVGSGIQSYEQYF. J is TRBJ2-5 and V is TRBV29-1; D not certain. The assigned J gene may be wrong: the sequence end matches TRBJ2-7 better. Germline V gene data show CDR1 as SQVTM and CDR2 as ANQGSEA. This CDR3 is built from 14 residues.

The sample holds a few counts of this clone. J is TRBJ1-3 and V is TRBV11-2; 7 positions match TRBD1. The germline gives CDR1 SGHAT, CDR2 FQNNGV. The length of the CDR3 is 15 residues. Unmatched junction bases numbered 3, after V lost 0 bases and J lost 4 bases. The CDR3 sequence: CASSLEGQLGNTIYF. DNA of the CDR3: TGTGCCAGCAGCTTAGAGGGACAGCTGGGAAACACCATATATTTT.

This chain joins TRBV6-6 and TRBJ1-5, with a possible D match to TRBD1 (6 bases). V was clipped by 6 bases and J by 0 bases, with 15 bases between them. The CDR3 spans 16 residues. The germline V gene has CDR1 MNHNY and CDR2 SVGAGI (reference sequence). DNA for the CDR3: TGTGCCAGCAGCTCCTCCCAGGGGAATAGCAATCAGCCCCAGCATTTT. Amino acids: CASSSSQGNSNQPQHF.

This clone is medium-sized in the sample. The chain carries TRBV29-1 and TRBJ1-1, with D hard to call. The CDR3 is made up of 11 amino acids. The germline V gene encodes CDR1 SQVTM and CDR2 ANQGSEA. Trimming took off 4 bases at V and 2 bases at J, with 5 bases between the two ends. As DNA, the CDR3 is TGCAGCGTTGTCCATAACACTGAAGCTTTCTTT. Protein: CSVVHNTEAFF. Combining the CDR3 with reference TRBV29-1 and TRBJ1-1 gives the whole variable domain SAVISQKPSRDICQRGTSLTIQCQVDSQVTMMFWYRQQPGQSLTLIATANQGSEATYESGFVIDKFPISRPNLTFSTLTVSNMSPEDSSIYLCSVVHNTEAFFGQGTRLTVV.

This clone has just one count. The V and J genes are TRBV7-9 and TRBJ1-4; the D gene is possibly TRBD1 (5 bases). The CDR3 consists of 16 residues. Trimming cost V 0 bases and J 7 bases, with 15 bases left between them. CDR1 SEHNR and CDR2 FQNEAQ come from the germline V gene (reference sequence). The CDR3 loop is CASSLAGAGMGEKLFF. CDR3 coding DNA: TGTGCCAGCAGCTTAGCAGGGGCAGGGATGGGTGAAAAACTGTTTTTT.

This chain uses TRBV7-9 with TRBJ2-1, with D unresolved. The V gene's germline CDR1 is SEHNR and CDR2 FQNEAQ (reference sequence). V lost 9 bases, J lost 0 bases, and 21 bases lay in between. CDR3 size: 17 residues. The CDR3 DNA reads TGTGCCAGTCAAGAAGGAACGGGCAGACCCTCCTACAATGAGCAGTTCTTC. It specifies CASQEGTGRPSYNEQFF.

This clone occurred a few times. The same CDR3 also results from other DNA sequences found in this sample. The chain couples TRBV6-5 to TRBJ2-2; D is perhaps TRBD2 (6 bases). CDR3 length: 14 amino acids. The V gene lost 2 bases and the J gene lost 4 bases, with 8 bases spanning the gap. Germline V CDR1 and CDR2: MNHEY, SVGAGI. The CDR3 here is CASSYDSGTGELFF. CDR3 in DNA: TGTGCCAGCAGTTACGATAGCGGCACCGGGGAGCTGTTTTTT.

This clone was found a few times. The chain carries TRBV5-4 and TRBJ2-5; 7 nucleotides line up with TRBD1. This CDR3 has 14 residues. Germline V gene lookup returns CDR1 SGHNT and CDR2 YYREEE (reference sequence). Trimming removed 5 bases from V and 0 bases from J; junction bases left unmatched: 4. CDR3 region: CASSSTGNQETQYF. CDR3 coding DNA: TGTGCCAGCAGTTCGACAGGGAACCAAGAGACCCAGTACTTC.

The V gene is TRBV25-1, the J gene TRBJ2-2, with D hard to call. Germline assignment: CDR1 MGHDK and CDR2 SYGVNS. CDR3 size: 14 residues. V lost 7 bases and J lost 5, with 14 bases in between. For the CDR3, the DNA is TGTGCCAGCACCTACCAGGCAGGAACCGGGGAGCTGTTTTTT. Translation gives CASTYQAGTGELFF.

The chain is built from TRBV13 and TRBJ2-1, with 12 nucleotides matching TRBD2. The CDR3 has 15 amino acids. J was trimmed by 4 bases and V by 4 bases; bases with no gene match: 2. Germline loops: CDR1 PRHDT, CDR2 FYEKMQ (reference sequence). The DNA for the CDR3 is TGTGCCAGCAGCTGGGGACTAGCGGGTTACAATGAGCAGTTCTTC. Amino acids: CASSWGLAGYNEQFF.

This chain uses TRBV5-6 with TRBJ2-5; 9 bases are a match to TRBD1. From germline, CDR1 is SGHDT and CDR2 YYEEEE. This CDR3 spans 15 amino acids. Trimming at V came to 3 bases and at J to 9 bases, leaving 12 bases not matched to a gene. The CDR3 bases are TGTGCCAGCAGCTCCTCGGGACAGGGATTTTTGGCCCAGTACTTC. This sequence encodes CASSSSGQGFLAQYF.

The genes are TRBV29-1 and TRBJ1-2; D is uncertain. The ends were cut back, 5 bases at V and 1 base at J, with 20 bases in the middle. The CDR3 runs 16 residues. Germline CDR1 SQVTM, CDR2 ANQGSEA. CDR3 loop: CSVWGAMRLFNYGYTF. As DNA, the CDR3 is TGCAGCGTTTGGGGAGCCATGAGGCTTTTTAACTATGGCTACACCTTC.

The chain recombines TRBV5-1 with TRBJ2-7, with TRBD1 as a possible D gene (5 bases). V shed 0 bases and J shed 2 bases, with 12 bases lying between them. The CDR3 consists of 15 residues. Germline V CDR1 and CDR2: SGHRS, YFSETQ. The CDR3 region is CASSLALGVAYEQYF. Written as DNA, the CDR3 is TGCGCCAGCAGCTTGGCCTTAGGGGTCGCCTACGAGCAGTACTTC.

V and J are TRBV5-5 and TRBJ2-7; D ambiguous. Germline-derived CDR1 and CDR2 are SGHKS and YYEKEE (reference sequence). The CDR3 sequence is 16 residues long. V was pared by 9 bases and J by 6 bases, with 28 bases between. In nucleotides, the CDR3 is TGTGCCAACTCCCATTATTCCGTACAGCGTTTGTGCGAGCAGTACTTC. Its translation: CANSHYSVQRLCEQYF.

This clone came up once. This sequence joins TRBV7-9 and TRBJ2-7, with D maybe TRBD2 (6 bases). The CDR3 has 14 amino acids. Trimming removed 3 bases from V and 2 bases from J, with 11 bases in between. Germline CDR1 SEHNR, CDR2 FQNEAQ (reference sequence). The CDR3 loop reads CASSLTGVTYEQYF. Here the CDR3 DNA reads TGTGCCAGCAGCTTGACGGGGGTAACCTACGAGCAGTACTTC.

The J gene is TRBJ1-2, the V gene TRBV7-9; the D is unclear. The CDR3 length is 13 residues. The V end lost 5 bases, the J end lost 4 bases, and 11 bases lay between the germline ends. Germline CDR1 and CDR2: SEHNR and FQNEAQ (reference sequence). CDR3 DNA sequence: TGTGCCAGCAGCCGGAGGACGGGCTATGGCTACACCTTC. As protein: CASSRRTGYGYTF.

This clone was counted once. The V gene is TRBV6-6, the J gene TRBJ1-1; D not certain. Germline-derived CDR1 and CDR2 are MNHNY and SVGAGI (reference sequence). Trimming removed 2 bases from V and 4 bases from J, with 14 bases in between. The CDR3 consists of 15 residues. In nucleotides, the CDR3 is TGTGCCAGCAGTTACCCCCAGAGATCCGGCACTGAAGCTTTCTTT. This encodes CASSYPQRSGTEAFF.

The CDR3 DNA follows: TGTGCCAGCAGCTTGAGGGGGTCTTATGGCTACACCTTC. Its translation is CASSLRGSYGYTF. The chain joins TRBV5-4 to TRBJ1-2; a weak D match, TRBD1 (6 bases). V lost 1 base and J 5 bases, leaving 9 bases between the germline ends. Looked up from germline, CDR1 is SGHNT and CDR2 is YYREEE (reference sequence). CDR3 length equals 13 residues.

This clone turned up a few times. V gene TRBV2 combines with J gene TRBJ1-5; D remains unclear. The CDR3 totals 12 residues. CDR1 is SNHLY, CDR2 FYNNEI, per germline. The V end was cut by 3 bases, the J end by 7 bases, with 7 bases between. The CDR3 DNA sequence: TGTGCCAGCAGTGACAGCACCCAGCCCCAGCATTTT. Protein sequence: CASSDSTQPQHF. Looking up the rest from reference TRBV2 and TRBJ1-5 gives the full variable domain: EPEVTQTPSHQVTQMGQEVILRCVPISNHLYFYWYRQILGQKVEFLVSFYNNEISEKSEIFDDQFSVERPDGSNFTLKIRSTKLEDSAMYFCASSDSTQPQHFGDGTRLSIL.

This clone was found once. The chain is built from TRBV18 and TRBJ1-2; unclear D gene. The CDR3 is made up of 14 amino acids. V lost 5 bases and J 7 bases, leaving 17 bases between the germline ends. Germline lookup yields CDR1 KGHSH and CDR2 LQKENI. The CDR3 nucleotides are TGTGCCAGCTCATCTATGGACGAGGCCCGTGGCTACACCTTC. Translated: CASSSMDEARGYTF.

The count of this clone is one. The CDR3: CASSGGTEAFF. The CDR3 DNA is TGCGCCTCATCCGGGGGGACTGAAGCTTTCTTT. The genes are TRBV10-1 and TRBJ1-1; TRBD1 is a possible D gene (5 bases). V was cut by 11 bases and J by 5 bases, with 12 bases left in between. The CDR3 covers 11 residues. Germline CDR1 is WNHNN and CDR2 is SYGVQD (reference sequence).

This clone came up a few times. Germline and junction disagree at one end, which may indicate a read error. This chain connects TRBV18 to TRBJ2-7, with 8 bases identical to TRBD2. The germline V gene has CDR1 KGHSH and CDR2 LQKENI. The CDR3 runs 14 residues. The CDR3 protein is CASSPLADIREQYF. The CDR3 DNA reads TGTGCCAGCTCGCCACTAGCGGACATACGGGAGCAGTACTTC.

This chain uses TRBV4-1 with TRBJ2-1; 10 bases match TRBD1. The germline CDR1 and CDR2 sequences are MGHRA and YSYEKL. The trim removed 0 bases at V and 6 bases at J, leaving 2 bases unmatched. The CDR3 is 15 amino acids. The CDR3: CASSQDWDRGNEQFF. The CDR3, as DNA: TGCGCCAGCAGCCAAGATTGGGACAGGGGCAATGAGCAGTTCTTC.

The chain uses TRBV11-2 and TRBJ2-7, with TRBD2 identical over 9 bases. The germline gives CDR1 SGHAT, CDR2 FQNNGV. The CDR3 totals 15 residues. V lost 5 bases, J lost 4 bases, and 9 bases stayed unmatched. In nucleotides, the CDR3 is TGTGCCAGCAGCGACACACTAGCGGGCTTGTACGAGCAGTACTTC. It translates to CASSDTLAGLYEQYF.

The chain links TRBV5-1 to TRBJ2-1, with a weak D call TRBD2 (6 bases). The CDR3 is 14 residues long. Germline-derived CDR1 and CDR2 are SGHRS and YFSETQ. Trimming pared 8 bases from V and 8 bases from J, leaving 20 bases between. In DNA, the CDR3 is TGCGCCAGTATGCGGGGCACAAGAGGGGATGAGCAGTTCTTC. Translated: CASMRGTRGDEQFF.

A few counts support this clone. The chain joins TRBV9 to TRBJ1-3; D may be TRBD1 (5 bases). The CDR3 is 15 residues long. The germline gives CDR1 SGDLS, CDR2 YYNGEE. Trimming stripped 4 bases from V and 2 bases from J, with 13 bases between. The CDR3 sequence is CASSTLGVAGNTIYF. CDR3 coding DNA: TGTGCCAGCAGCACCTTAGGGGTGGCTGGAAACACCATATATTTT.

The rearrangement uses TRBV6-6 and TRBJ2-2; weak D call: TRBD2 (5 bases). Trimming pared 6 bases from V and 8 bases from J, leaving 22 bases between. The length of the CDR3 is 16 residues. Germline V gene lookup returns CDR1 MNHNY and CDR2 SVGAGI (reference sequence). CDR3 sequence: CASRIGVLGPSGELFF. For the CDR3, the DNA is TGTGCCAGCAGGATCGGGGTACTAGGGCCCTCGGGGGAGCTGTTTTTT.

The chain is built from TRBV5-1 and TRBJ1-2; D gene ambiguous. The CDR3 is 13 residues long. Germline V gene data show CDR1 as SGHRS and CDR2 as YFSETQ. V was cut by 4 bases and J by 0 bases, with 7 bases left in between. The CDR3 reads CASSGTPNYGYTF. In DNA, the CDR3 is TGCGCCAGCAGCGGCACACCTAACTATGGCTACACCTTC.